This T cell receptor beta chain was captured in a study of T cells after yellow fever vaccination. Study-level points and caveats: Only a small proportion of the clonotypes turned up in both the CD4 and the CD8 compartments, likely arising from convergent recombination. One caveat is that FACS-sorted repertoires could contain abundant clonotypes contaminating from the bulk population. Secondary responses were weaker yet peaked faster, day 5 versus 15.

This clonotype occurred once. Its antigen is not known. CDR1 and CDR2 (germline): MNHEY, SVGAGI. V was shortened by 6 bases and J by 0 bases, with 6 bases between the two germline ends. The CDR3 spans 13 residues. TCR cDNA, made by 5'RACE template switching, carried an added universal primer site and UMIs. TCRdb fed the 5' RACE reads into MiXCR, producing one record per CDR3 protein. The table lists around 310,000 distinct CDR3 sequences, 3.5% to 4.5% of them singletons. This TCR came from a man aged 18 to 30 who received the YFV17D yellow fever vaccine. Sequences were derived from PBMCs, sampled 15 days after the yellow fever booster vaccination. The V gene is TRBV6-5, the J gene TRBJ1-5, with D uncertain. The CDR3 loop reads CASRYNSNQPQHF. The CDR3 region has the DNA TGTGCCAGCAGATATAATAGCAATCAGCCCCAGCATTTT.